These 14 T cell receptor beta chains were all obtained from the same sample, sequenced in a study of blood T cell repertoires in COVID-19. Data came from immunoSEQ multiplex PCR; TCRdb stores just in-frame clones and leaves some out. The sample contains roughly 290,000 clones, approximately 86% of which appear only once. Sequencing used peripheral blood. The origin of the receptors is a woman in her twenties or thirties who had recovered from COVID-19.

The chain uses TRBV9 and TRBJ2-2, with 9 bases that match TRBD2. V shed 5 bases, J shed 3 bases, and the junction held 5 bases outside the gene matches. The CDR3 runs 15 residues. CDR1 SGDLS and CDR2 YYNGEE come from the germline V gene. The CDR3 sequence: CASSPGLAYTGELFF. The CDR3 nucleotides read TGTGCCAGCAGTCCGGGACTAGCTTACACCGGGGAGCTGTTTTTT.

This clone appeared a few times. The chain joins TRBV14 to TRBJ2-7; D may be TRBD2 (6 bases). The ends were cut back, 3 bases at V and 2 bases at J, with 8 bases in the middle. The length of the CDR3 is 13 residues. Germline lookup yields CDR1 SGHDN and CDR2 FVKESK. CDR3 protein: CASSQGLAYEQYF. The CDR3 region has the DNA TGTGCCAGCAGCCAGGGACTCGCCTACGAGCAGTACTTC.

The chain joins TRBV5-1 to TRBJ2-1; 8 bases are a match to TRBD2. This CDR3 has 15 amino acids. The germline CDR1 and CDR2 sequences are SGHRS and YFSETQ. The V and J ends lost 5 bases and 7 bases, in that order; junction bases with no gene match: 11. The CDR3 region is CASSGREGLLNEQFF. CDR3 bases: TGCGCCAGCAGTGGTCGGGAGGGGCTTTTAAATGAGCAGTTCTTC.

For this clone: This clone may be a read error of a much larger clone one base away. The V call is TRBV7-9, the J call TRBJ1-6; TRBD1 aligns across 8 bases. The length of the CDR3 is 14 residues. CDR1 is SEHNR, CDR2 FQNEAQ, per germline (reference sequence). The V and J ends lost 5 bases and 7 bases, in that order; junction bases with no gene match: 4. CDR3: CASSPDRGNSPLHF. CDR3 DNA sequence: TGTGCCAGCAGCCCCGACAGGGGAAATTCACCCCTCCACTTT.

The chain has TRBV6-1 and TRBJ1-2; D perhaps matches TRBD1 (5 bases). Looked up from germline, CDR1 is MNHNS and CDR2 is SASEGT. Trimming removed 1 base at V and 5 bases at J, with 14 bases between. The CDR3 runs 15 residues. The CDR3 region is CASSEVAGLGYGYTF. CDR3 bases: TGTGCCAGCAGTGAAGTAGCAGGGTTAGGATATGGCTACACCTTC.

J is TRBJ1-3 and V is TRBV5-1; D is unresolved. Between the trimmed V and J ends, which lost 0 bases and 3 bases, there was a span of 13 bases. The CDR3 is 16 amino acids. The germline V gene encodes CDR1 SGHRS and CDR2 YFSETQ. The CDR3 DNA sequence: TGCGCCAGCAGCTTGGTCGGAGGGAGGTTTGGAAACACCATATATTTT. Encoded protein: CASSLVGGRFGNTIYF.

The rearrangement uses TRBV12-5 and TRBJ2-1; 10 bases line up with TRBD1. The ends lost 2 bases at V and 3 bases at J; junction bases unmatched: 1. The CDR3 totals 15 residues. Germline CDR1 LGHNT, CDR2 FRNRAP. The CDR3 nucleotides read TGTGCTAGTGGTTTGCGGGACAGGGGCTACAATGAGCAGTTCTTC. Its protein product is CASGLRDRGYNEQFF.

In this sample, this clone turned up once. This chain links TRBV27 with TRBJ1-4, with TRBD1 matching over 7 bases. This CDR3 is built from 15 residues. Germline values: CDR1 MNHEY, CDR2 SMNVEV (reference sequence). V lost 0 bases and J lost 4; bases outside the gene matches: 2. In nucleotides, the CDR3 is TGTGCCAGCAGTTTATCCGCAGGGGGTAATGAAAAACTGTTTTTT. As protein: CASSLSAGGNEKLFF. Together with reference TRBV27 and TRBJ1-4, the CDR3 gives the full variable domain: EAQVTQNPRYLITVTGKKLTVTCSQNMNHEYMSWYRQDPGLGLRQIYYSMNVEVTDKGDVPEGYKVSRKEKRNFPLILESPSPNQTSLYFCASSLSAGGNEKLFFGSGTQLSVL.

This chain links TRBV7-9 with TRBJ1-6, with D unclear. Germline-derived CDR1 and CDR2 are SEHNR and FQNEAQ (reference sequence). The CDR3 runs 14 residues. The V gene lost 5 bases and the J gene lost 8 bases, with 13 bases spanning the gap. The CDR3 loop reads CASSQSPGDSPLHF. The CDR3 nucleotides read TGTGCCAGCAGCCAGTCGCCCGGGGATTCACCCCTCCACTTT.

The rearrangement uses TRBV27 and TRBJ2-1; the D gene is possibly TRBD2 (6 bases). Germline V lookup: CDR1 MNHEY, CDR2 SMNVEV (reference sequence). CDR3 size: 13 residues. Trimming stripped 5 bases from V and 6 bases from J, with 11 bases between. The CDR3 DNA sequence: TGTGCCAGCAGTGGCGGGACCCTCAATGAGCAGTTCTTC. Translating gives CASSGGTLNEQFF.

The chain recombines TRBV30 with TRBJ2-2; 7 bases are a match to TRBD2. CDR3 length equals 13 residues. The J segment lost 6 bases and the V segment lost 4 bases, leaving 5 bases of the junction unmatched. Germline V gene sequence: CDR1 GTSNPN, CDR2 SVGIG (reference sequence). The CDR3 here is CAWNRGGPGELFF. Here the CDR3 DNA reads TGTGCCTGGAACCGGGGAGGGCCCGGGGAGCTGTTTTTT.

The chain joins TRBV19 to TRBJ1-4; the match to TRBD1 covers 9 bases. J gave up 8 bases and V 3 bases, and 4 bases lay outside the gene matches. The V gene's germline CDR1 is LNHDA and CDR2 SQIVND (reference sequence). This CDR3 has 14 residues. CDR3 DNA sequence: TGTGCCAGTAGTATGGGACAGGGATGGGAAAAACTGTTTTTT. It encodes CASSMGQGWEKLFF. The entire variable domain, with the rest obtained from reference TRBV19 and TRBJ1-4, is as follows: DGGITQSPKYLFRKEGQNVTLSCEQNLNHDAMYWYRQDPGQGLRLIYYSQIVNDFQKGDIAEGYSVSREKKESFPLTVTSAQKNPTAFYLCASSMGQGWEKLFFGSGTQLSVL.

V gene TRBV3-1 (or the pseudogene TRBV3-2) combines with J gene TRBJ2-1, with TRBD1 matching over 11 bases. CDR1 and CDR2 from the germline V gene are LGHDT and YNNKEL (reference sequence). CDR3 length: 16 amino acids. The ends lost 3 bases at V and 3 bases at J; junction bases unmatched: 4. CDR3 sequence reads: CASSQGTGGLYNEQFF. In DNA, the CDR3 is TGTGCCAGCAGCCAGGGGACAGGGGGGCTCTACAATGAGCAGTTCTTC.

This sequence joins TRBV7-2 and TRBJ2-7; 15 positions match TRBD2. Germline lookup yields CDR1 SGHTA and CDR2 FQGNSA. The CDR3 consists of 18 residues. J gave up 0 bases and V 2 bases, and 5 bases lay outside the gene matches. Here the CDR3 reads CASSLFGLAGGPSYEQYF. Written as DNA, the CDR3 is TGTGCCAGCAGCTTATTTGGACTAGCGGGAGGGCCCTCCTACGAGCAGTACTTC. The whole variable domain, filled in from reference TRBV7-2 and TRBJ2-7, reads GAGVSQSPSNKVTEKGKDVELRCDPISGHTALYWYRQSLGQGLEFLIYFQGNSAPDKSGLPSDRFSAERTGGSVSTLTIQRTQQEDSAVYLCASSLFGLAGGPSYEQYFGPGTRLTVT.